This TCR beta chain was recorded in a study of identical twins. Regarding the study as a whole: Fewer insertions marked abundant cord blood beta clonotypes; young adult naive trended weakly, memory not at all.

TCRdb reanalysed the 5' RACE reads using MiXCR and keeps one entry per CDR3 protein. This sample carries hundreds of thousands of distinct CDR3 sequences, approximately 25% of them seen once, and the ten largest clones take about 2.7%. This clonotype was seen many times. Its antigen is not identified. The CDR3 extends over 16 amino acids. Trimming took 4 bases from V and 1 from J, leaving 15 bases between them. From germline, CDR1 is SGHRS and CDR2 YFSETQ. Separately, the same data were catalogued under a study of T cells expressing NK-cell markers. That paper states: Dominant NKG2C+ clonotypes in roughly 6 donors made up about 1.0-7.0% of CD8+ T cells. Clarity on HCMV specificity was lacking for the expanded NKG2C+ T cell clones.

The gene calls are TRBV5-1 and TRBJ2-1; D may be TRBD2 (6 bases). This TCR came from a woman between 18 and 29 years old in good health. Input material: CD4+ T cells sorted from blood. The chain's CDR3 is CASSPHLGGSYNEQFF. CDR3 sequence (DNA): TGCGCCAGCAGCCCCCATTTGGGGGGATCCTACAATGAGCAGTTCTTC.